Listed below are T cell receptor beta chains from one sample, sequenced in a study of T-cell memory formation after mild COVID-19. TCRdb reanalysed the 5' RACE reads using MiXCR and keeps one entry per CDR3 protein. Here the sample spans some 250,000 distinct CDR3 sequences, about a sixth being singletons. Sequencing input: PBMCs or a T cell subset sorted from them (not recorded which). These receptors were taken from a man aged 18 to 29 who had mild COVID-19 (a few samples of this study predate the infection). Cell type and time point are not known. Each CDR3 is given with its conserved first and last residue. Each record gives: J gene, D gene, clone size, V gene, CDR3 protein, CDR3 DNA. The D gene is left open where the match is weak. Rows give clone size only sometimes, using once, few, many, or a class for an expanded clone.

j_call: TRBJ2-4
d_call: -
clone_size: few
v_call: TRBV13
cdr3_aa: CASSFRSTSRDIQYF
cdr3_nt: TGTGCCAGCAGCTTTAGGAGCACTAGTAGGGACATTCAGTACTTC

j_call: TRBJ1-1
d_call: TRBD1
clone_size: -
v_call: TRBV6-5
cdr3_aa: CASRRQGNTEAFF
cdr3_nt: TGTGCCAGCAGGCGACAGGGGAACACTGAAGCTTTCTTT

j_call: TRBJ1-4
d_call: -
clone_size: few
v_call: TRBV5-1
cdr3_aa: CASTGASTTNEKLFF
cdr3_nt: TGCGCCAGCACGGGCGCCTCTACAACTAATGAAAAACTGTTTTTT

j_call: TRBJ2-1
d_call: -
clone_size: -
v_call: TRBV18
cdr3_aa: CASSLSVVGGGINEQFF
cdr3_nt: TGTGCCAGCTCCCTTTCGGTTGTCGGGGGCGGTATTAATGAGCAGTTCTTC

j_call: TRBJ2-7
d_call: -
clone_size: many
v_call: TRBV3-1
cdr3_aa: CASSPGSSYEQYF
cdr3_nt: TGTGCCAGCAGCCCGGGGAGCTCCTACGAGCAGTACTTC

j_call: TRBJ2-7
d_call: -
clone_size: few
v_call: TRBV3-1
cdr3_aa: CASSQEALGLTYEQYF
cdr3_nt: TGTGCCAGCAGCCAAGAGGCCCTGGGGCTTACCTACGAGCAGTACTTC

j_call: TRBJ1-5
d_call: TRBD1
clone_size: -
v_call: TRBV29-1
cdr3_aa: CSVRDRERQPQHF
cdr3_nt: TGCAGCGTTAGGGACAGGGAAAGGCAGCCCCAGCATTTT

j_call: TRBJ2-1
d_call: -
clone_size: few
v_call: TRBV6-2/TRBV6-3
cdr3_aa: CASSYSGLSNEQFF
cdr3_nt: TGTGCCAGCAGTTACTCCGGACTCAGCAATGAGCAGTTCTTC

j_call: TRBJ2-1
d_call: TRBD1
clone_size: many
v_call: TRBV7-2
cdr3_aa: CASSLDRRGLGNEQFF
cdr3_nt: TGTGCCAGCAGCTTAGATCGCAGGGGGCTAGGGAATGAGCAGTTCTTC

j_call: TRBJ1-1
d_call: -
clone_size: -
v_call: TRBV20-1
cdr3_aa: CSVVGGGAAEAFF
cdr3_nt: TGCAGTGTAGTTGGAGGTGGGGCCGCTGAAGCTTTCTTT

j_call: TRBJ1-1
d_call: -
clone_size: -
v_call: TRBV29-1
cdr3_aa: CSVEETALFEAFF
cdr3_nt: TGCAGCGTTGAAGAGACAGCACTGTTTGAAGCTTTCTTT